A single sample is the source of the 23 T cell receptor beta chains below, sequenced in a study of OX40 agonist ivuxolimab in advanced cancers. Assay used: immunoSEQ multiplex PCR; TCRdb lists only in-frame clones, some missing. Of about 77,000 clones listed, 89% were seen once; the top ten hold more than 2.5%. Specimen: CD4+ or CD8+ T cells sorted from blood, collected in a trial of the OX40 agonist ivuxolimab. These receptors all stem from an adult with an advanced solid tumor such as melanoma, head and neck, liver or kidney cancer.

The chain combines TRBV5-6 with TRBJ2-5, with TRBD2 matching 8 bases. The germline gives CDR1 SGHDT, CDR2 YYEEEE. This CDR3 is built from 14 residues. V lost 7 bases to trimming and J lost 6 bases; unmatched junction nucleotides: 11. CDR3 amino acids: CASEPPGGGKTQYF. CDR3 nucleotides: TGTGCCAGCGAACCCCCGGGAGGGGGAAAGACCCAGTACTTC.

The V and J genes are TRBV2 and TRBJ1-6; D remains ambiguous. Per germline, CDR1 SNHLY and CDR2 FYNNEI. Trimming cost V 6 bases and J 0 bases, with 6 bases left between them. This CDR3 has 14 amino acids. CDR3 in DNA: TGTGCCAGCAGATCGAGCTCCTATAATTCACCCCTCCACTTT. Its protein is CASRSSSYNSPLHF.

V is TRBV19 and J is TRBJ2-7; TRBD1 matches at 8 bases. J gave up 2 bases and V 4 bases, and 7 bases lay outside the gene matches. The CDR3 has 15 amino acids. Germline CDR1 is LNHDA and CDR2 is SQIVND (reference sequence). The CDR3 reads CASSTRTGSPYEQYF. The CDR3 bases are TGTGCCAGTAGTACCCGGACAGGGAGCCCCTACGAGCAGTACTTC. The full variable domain, in which reference TRBV19 and TRBJ2-7 provide the parts outside the CDR3, is DGGITQSPKYLFRKEGQNVTLSCEQNLNHDAMYWYRQDPGQGLRLIYYSQIVNDFQKGDIAEGYSVSREKKESFPLTVTSAQKNPTAFYLCASSTRTGSPYEQYFGPGTRLTVT.

The chain couples TRBV5-8 to TRBJ1-4, with 9 nucleotides matching TRBD1. Trimming removed 0 bases from V and 7 bases from J; junction bases left unmatched: 7. Germline CDR1 SGHTS, CDR2 YDEGEE. The CDR3 runs 16 residues. The chain's CDR3 is CASSLDVNRGPEKLFF. The DNA of the CDR3 is TGTGCCAGCAGCTTGGACGTAAACAGGGGGCCTGAAAAACTGTTTTTT.

The gene calls are TRBV6-6 and TRBJ1-2; D is perhaps TRBD1 (6 bases). Trimming took 1 base from V and 7 from J, leaving 16 bases between them. Germline V gene lookup returns CDR1 MNHNY and CDR2 SVGAGI (reference sequence). This CDR3 is 15 amino acids long. The CDR3 protein is CASSYYEQGTGGYTF. CDR3 nucleotide sequence: TGTGCCAGCAGTTACTACGAACAGGGTACGGGTGGCTACACCTTC.

The chain couples TRBV6-1 to TRBJ2-1; the D gene is possibly TRBD2 (5 bases). V was pared by 7 bases and J by 7 bases, with 14 bases between. In germline, CDR1 is MNHNS, CDR2 SASEGT. The CDR3 length is 13 residues. The CDR3 coding sequence is TGTGCCAGCACTTGGACGGGGTGGAATGAGCAGTTCTTC. Its protein is CASTWTGWNEQFF.

V and J are TRBV6-6 and TRBJ1-5; D unclear. CDR3 length equals 15 residues. Germline CDR1 MNHNY, CDR2 SVGAGI (reference sequence). V was clipped by 5 bases and J by 4 bases, with 15 bases between them. CDR3 DNA: TGTGCCAGCAGTCTCGTGGGCCGGGGTAATCAGCCCCAGCATTTT. Translated, it gives CASSLVGRGNQPQHF.

The chain is built from TRBV18 and TRBJ1-2; TRBD1 matches at 10 bases. The CDR3 has 16 amino acids. Germline values: CDR1 KGHSH, CDR2 LQKENI. V was clipped by 1 base and J by 6 bases; unmatched bases: 8. The DNA of the CDR3 is TGTGCCAGCTCACCACTTCCCGGGACAGGGGTAGATGGCTACACCTTC. Its protein is CASSPLPGTGVDGYTF.

The chain carries TRBV10-3 and TRBJ2-7; 9 bases fit TRBD2. Germline V gene sequence: CDR1 ENHRY, CDR2 SYGVKD. With 3 bases clipped from V and 3 bases from J, the junction kept 3 bases outside the gene matches. This CDR3 is built from 14 residues. CDR3 sequence (DNA): TGTGCCATCAGTGAAAGGACTAGCGACTACGAGCAGTACTTC. Translation gives CAISERTSDYEQYF.

The chain is built from TRBV6-1 and TRBJ2-3; TRBD2 agrees at 9 bases. This CDR3 has 16 amino acids. Germline assignment: CDR1 MNHNS and CDR2 SASEGT. The junction had 9 bases not matched to a gene; V was cut back by 4 bases and J by 4 bases. DNA of the CDR3: TGTGCCAGCAGTGGAAGAGGACTAGCGAGCTCAGATACGCAGTATTTT. Translated, it gives CASSGRGLASSDTQYF.

This clone was counted only a few times. V is TRBV2 and J is TRBJ2-7, with TRBD2 as a possible D gene (6 bases). The V and J ends lost 3 bases and 1 base respectively, with 13 bases between them. CDR3 size: 15 residues. CDR1 and CDR2 (germline): SNHLY, FYNNEI. The CDR3 loop is CASSERTGVSYEQYF. CDR3 coding DNA: TGTGCCAGCAGTGAGAGAACGGGAGTGTCCTACGAGCAGTACTTC. Full variable domain (missing parts from reference TRBV2 and TRBJ2-7): EPEVTQTPSHQVTQMGQEVILRCVPISNHLYFYWYRQILGQKVEFLVSFYNNEISEKSEIFDDQFSVERPDGSNFTLKIRSTKLEDSAMYFCASSERTGVSYEQYFGPGTRLTVT.

The chain links TRBV30 to TRBJ2-1, with D uncertain. CDR1 is GTSNPN and CDR2 is SVGIG in the germline V gene (reference sequence). This CDR3 has 14 amino acids. The ends were cut back, 0 bases at V and 3 bases at J, with 9 bases in the middle. CDR3 in amino acids: CAWSVNRIYNEQFF. Written as DNA, the CDR3 is TGTGCCTGGAGTGTAAACCGAATCTACAATGAGCAGTTCTTC.

This rearrangement joins TRBV7-2 to TRBJ1-1, with 9 nucleotides matching TRBD1. This CDR3 is 15 amino acids long. The V gene end was trimmed by 2 bases and the J gene end by 5 bases; junction bases not matched to a gene: 6. CDR1 and CDR2 from the germline V gene are SGHTA and FQGNSA. CDR3 sequence: CASSLRPDRGTEAFF. DNA of the CDR3: TGTGCCAGCAGCTTAAGACCGGACAGGGGAACTGAAGCTTTCTTT.

This clone turned up a few times. A read error may account for a junction end that differs from germline. The chain employs TRBV7-6 and TRBJ1-5; maybe TRBD1 (5 bases). The germline CDR1 and CDR2 sequences are SGHVS and FNYEAQ. This CDR3 is built from 13 residues. The CDR3 DNA sequence: TGTGCCAGCAGCCGGGGGAGCAACCAGCCCCAGCATTTT. Encoded protein: CASSRGSNQPQHF.

This chain uses TRBV5-6 with TRBJ2-7, with 8 bases fitting TRBD2. CDR1 is SGHDT, CDR2 YYEEEE, per germline. This CDR3 is 16 amino acids long. The trim removed 4 bases at V and 0 bases at J, leaving 9 bases unmatched. The CDR3 sequence is CASSGKERESSYEQYF. The DNA for the CDR3 is TGTGCCAGCAGCGGCAAAGAGCGGGAGAGCTCCTACGAGCAGTACTTC.

This chain uses TRBV28 with TRBJ2-5, with 10 bases matching TRBD1. Trimming removed 6 bases from V and 8 bases from J; junction bases left unmatched: 15. The CDR3 has 16 amino acids. Germline V CDR1 and CDR2: MDHEN, SYDVKM. The CDR3 loop reads CASRPPRTGGWGTQYF. The CDR3, as DNA: TGTGCCAGCAGACCACCTCGGACAGGGGGATGGGGAACCCAGTACTTC.

The chain has TRBV7-6 and TRBJ2-3; D is unresolved. The CDR3 is 14 residues long. V lost 3 bases and J lost 0, with 7 bases in between. Per the germline V gene, CDR1 is SGHVS and CDR2 is FNYEAQ. CDR3 DNA: TGTGCCAGCAGCTTTATGCTGAGCACAGATACGCAGTATTTT. Encoded protein: CASSFMLSTDTQYF.

J is TRBJ2-2 and V is TRBV29-1; 7 bases agree with TRBD1. The CDR3 contains 13 residues. Trimming at V came to 5 bases and at J to 7 bases, leaving 7 bases not matched to a gene. Germline CDR1 SQVTM, CDR2 ANQGSEA. The CDR3 nucleotides read TGCAGCGTTAAGACAGGGTCTAACGGGGAGCTGTTTTTT. Its translation is CSVKTGSNGELFF.

The rearrangement joins TRBV10-3 to TRBJ1-6; TRBD1 is a possible D gene (6 bases). The germline gives CDR1 ENHRY, CDR2 SYGVKD. The CDR3 consists of 17 residues. Trimming removed 6 bases at V and 0 bases at J, with 15 bases between. CDR3 DNA sequence: TGTGCCATCAGCGGGACACCCAAGAGCTCCTATAATTCACCCCTCCACTTT. As protein: CAISGTPKSSYNSPLHF.

The rearrangement links TRBV6-4 to TRBJ1-2, with TRBD1 matching 7 bases. Germline values: CDR1 MRHNA, CDR2 SNTAGT. This CDR3 is 12 amino acids long. The junction had 7 bases not matched to a gene; V was cut back by 9 bases and J by 6 bases. In nucleotides, the CDR3 is TGTGCCAGAGGGGACAGTTCCAATGGCTACACCTTC. Translation: CARGDSSNGYTF.

This chain links TRBV5-6 with TRBJ2-3, with D perhaps matching TRBD1 (5 bases). There are 15 residues in the CDR3. CDR1 and CDR2 from the germline V gene are SGHDT and YYEEEE. The V and J ends lost 0 bases and 2 bases respectively, with 10 bases between them. CDR3 DNA sequence: TGTGCCAGCAGCTTGGGGGGCCTACTCACAGATACGCAGTATTTT. Its protein is CASSLGGLLTDTQYF.

The chain links TRBV5-4 to TRBJ1-3; no clear D. The CDR3 contains 12 residues. Trimming removed 1 base from V and 4 bases from J, with 3 bases in between. Germline assignment: CDR1 SGHNT and CDR2 YYREEE (reference sequence). The CDR3 sequence is CASSLRGNTIYF. The CDR3 DNA follows: TGTGCCAGCAGCTTGAGAGGAAACACCATATATTTT.

This clone was recorded once. The J gene is TRBJ2-3, the V gene TRBV5-4; TRBD2 agrees at 10 bases. This CDR3 is built from 14 residues. V was pared by 3 bases and J by 3 bases, with 1 base of the junction left unmatched. Germline loops: CDR1 SGHNT, CDR2 YYREEE (reference sequence). The CDR3 DNA follows: TGTGCCAGCAGCTGGACTAGCGGAACAGATACGCAGTATTTT. Protein sequence: CASSWTSGTDTQYF.